This section outlines one T cell receptor beta chain sequence together with its context. What it binds is not known. The data stem from a study of CD8 T cells in ankylosing spondylitis. Study observations and caveats: As for the disease-linked clones, they showed a CD8+ phenotype and occurred at relatively low frequencies in peripheral blood.

TCRdb reprocessed the 5' RACE reads with MiXCR, giving one entry per CDR3 protein. The repertoire holds around 210,000 distinct CDR3 sequences, approximately 8.4% seen once, with more than 4% in the top ten. The TCR was taken from a female donor with ankylosing spondylitis or in good health (not recorded which). Sequencing used blood, either unsorted or a sorted T cell fraction (not recorded which).

CDR3 loop: CASSPGTEVNQPQHF. In nucleotides, the CDR3 is TGTGCCAGCTCACCAGGGACGGAGGTTAATCAGCCCCAGCATTTT. The chain carries TRBV18 and TRBJ1-5; perhaps TRBD1 as D (5 bases). This CDR3 spans 15 amino acids. Germline-derived CDR1 and CDR2 are KGHSH and LQKENI. The ends were cut back, 2 bases at V and 4 bases at J, with 12 bases in the middle.